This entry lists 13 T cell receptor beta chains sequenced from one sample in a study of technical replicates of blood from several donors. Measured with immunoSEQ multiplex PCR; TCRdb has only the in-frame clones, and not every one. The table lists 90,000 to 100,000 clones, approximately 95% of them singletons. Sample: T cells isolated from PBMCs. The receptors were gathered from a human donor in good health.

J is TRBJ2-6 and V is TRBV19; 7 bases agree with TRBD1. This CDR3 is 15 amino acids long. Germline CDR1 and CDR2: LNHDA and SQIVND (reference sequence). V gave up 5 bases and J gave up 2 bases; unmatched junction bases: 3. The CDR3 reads CASSPDRAGANVLTF. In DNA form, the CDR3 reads TGTGCCAGTAGTCCCGACAGGGCTGGGGCCAACGTCCTGACTTTC.

This CDR3 reads CASSVKGSYEQYF. CDR3 nucleotides: TGTGCCAGCAGTGTTAAGGGGTCCTACGAGCAGTACTTC. The V and J genes are TRBV27 and TRBJ2-7; weak D call: TRBD1 (5 bases). CDR3 length: 13 amino acids. V was clipped by 5 bases and J by 1 base, with 9 bases between them. The germline CDR1 and CDR2 sequences are MNHEY and SMNVEV (reference sequence).

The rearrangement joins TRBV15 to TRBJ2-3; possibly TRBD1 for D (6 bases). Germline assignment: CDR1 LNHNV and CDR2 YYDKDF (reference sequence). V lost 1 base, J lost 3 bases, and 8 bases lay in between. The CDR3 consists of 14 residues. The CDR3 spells CATSRGQGTDTQYF. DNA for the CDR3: TGTGCCACCAGCAGAGGGCAGGGGACAGATACGCAGTATTTT. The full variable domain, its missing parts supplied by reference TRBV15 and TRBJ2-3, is DAMVIQNPRYQVTQFGKPVTLSCSQTLNHNVMYWYQQKSSQAPKLLFHYYDKDFNNEADTPDNFQSRRPNTSFCFLDIRSPGLGDTAMYLCATSRGQGTDTQYFGPGTRLTVL.

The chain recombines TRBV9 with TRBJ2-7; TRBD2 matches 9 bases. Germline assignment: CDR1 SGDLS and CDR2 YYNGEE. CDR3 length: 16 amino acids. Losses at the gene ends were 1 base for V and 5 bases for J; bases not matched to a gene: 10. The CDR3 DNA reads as TGTGCCAGCAGCGTAAACTACGCTAGCGGGACCCACGAGCAGTACTTC. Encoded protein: CASSVNYASGTHEQYF. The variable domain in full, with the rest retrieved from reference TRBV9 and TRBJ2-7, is DSGVTQTPKHLITATGQRVTLRCSPRSGDLSVYWYQQSLDQGLQFLIQYYNGEERAKGNILERFSAQQFPDLHSELNLSSLELGDSALYFCASSVNYASGTHEQYFGPGTRLTVT.

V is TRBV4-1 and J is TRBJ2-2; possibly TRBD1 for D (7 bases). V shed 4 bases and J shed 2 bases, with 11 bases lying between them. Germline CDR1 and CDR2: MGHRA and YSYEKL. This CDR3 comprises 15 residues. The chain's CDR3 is CASSPRDSNTGELFF. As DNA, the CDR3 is TGCGCCAGCAGCCCGCGGGACAGTAACACCGGGGAGCTGTTTTTT.

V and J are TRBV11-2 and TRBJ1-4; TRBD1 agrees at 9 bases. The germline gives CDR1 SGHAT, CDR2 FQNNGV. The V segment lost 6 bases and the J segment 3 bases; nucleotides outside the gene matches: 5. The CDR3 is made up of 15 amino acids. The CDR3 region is CASSLNRGPNEKLFF. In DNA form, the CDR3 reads TGTGCCAGCAGTTTAAACAGGGGGCCTAATGAAAAACTGTTTTTT.

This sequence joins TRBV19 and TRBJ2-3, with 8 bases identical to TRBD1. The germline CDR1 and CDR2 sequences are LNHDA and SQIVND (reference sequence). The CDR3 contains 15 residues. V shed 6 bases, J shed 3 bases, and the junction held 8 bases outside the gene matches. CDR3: CASRPTGAITDTQYF. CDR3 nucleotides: TGTGCCAGTAGGCCGACAGGGGCGATTACAGATACGCAGTATTTT. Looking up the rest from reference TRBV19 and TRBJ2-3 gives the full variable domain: DGGITQSPKYLFRKEGQNVTLSCEQNLNHDAMYWYRQDPGQGLRLIYYSQIVNDFQKGDIAEGYSVSREKKESFPLTVTSAQKNPTAFYLCASRPTGAITDTQYFGPGTRLTVL.

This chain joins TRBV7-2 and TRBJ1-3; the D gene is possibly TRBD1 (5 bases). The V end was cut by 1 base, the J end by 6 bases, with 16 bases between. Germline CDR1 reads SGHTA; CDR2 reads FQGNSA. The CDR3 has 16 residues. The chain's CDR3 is CASSLGQGLDINTIYF. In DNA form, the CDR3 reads TGTGCCAGCAGCTTAGGCCAGGGACTCGATATAAACACCATATATTTT.

CDR3 region: CASSEEQGYYGYTF. The CDR3 nucleotides are TGTGCCAGCAGTGAAGAACAGGGGTACTATGGCTACACCTTC. The genes are TRBV2 and TRBJ1-2, with TRBD1 identical over 7 bases. The V and J ends lost 1 base and 3 bases, in that order; junction bases with no gene match: 2. The germline V gene has CDR1 SNHLY and CDR2 FYNNEI. This CDR3 comprises 14 residues.

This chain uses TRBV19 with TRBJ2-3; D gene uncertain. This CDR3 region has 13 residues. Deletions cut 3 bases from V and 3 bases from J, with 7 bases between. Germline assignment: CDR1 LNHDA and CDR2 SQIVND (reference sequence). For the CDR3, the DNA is TGTGCCAGTAGTATCGACTTAACAGATACGCAGTATTTT. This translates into CASSIDLTDTQYF.

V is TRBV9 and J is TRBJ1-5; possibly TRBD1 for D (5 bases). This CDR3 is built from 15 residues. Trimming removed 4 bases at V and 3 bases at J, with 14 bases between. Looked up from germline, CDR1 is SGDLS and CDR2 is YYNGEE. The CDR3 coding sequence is TGTGCCAGCAGCTCCGGGGGGGGGAACAATCAGCCCCAGCATTTT. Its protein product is CASSSGGGNNQPQHF.

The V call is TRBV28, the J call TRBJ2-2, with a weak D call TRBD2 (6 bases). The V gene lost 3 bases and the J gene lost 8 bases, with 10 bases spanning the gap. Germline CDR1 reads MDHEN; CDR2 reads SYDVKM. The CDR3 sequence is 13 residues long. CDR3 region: CASSLEGYGELFF. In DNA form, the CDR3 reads TGTGCCAGCAGTTTGGAGGGTTATGGGGAGCTGTTTTTT.

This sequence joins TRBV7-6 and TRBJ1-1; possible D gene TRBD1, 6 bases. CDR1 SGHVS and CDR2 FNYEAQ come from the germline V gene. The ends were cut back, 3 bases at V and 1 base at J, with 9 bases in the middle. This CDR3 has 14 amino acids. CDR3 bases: TGTGCCAGCAGCTTCCAGGGGCGGAACACTGAAGCTTTCTTT. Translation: CASSFQGRNTEAFF.